A selection of T cell receptor beta chains follows, all from one sample in a study of CD4 and CD8 cells across lung adenocarcinoma regions. In TCRdb, the PCR reads were re-called with MiXCR into one record per CDR3 protein. The sample lists 4,000 to 4,500 distinct CDR3 sequences, under 80% seen once, with about 16% in the top ten. Sequencing was performed on CD4+ T cells from the center of a lung tumor. The origin of the receptors is a male donor with lung adenocarcinoma. The CD4 and CD8 labels of this study may be unreliable. CDR3s include the opening cysteine and the closing phenylalanine or tryptophan. D genes are given only for firm matches. Clone size is stated in some rows and not others, as once, few, many or a class when expanded.

NA	TRBV6-5	NA	TRBJ1-6	TGTGCCAGCAGTTTGCAGGGGCATAATTCACCCCTCCACTTT	CASSLQGHNSPLHF
NA	TRBV12-3/TRBV12-4	NA	TRBJ2-3	TGTGCCAGCAGTTACCTCTCTGTCGCAGATACGCAGTATTTT	CASSYLSVADTQYF
few	TRBV7-8	NA	TRBJ2-7	TGTGCCAGCAGCGCAACTCGGGACTCCCTCGAGCAGTACTTC	CASSATRDSLEQYF
NA	TRBV7-9	TRBD2	TRBJ2-3	TGTGCCAGCAGCCAAAACTTAGCGGGAGCGTCAGATACGCAGTATTTT	CASSQNLAGASDTQYF
NA	TRBV11-3	NA	TRBJ2-6	TGTGCCAGCAGCTCCCTCGGCCCCTCTGGGGCCAACGTCCTGACTTTC	CASSSLGPSGANVLTF
NA	TRBV12-3/TRBV12-4	NA	TRBJ2-3	TGTGCCAGCAGTCCCTACCCGGGGGGGACAGCAGATACGCAGTATTTT	CASSPYPGGTADTQYF
NA	TRBV5-4	TRBD1	TRBJ2-4	TGTGCCAGCAGCTTGGCCTTTCAGGGGGACATTCAGTACTTC	CASSLAFQGDIQYF
NA	TRBV6-1	TRBD1	TRBJ1-6	TGTGCCAGCAGTGAAAAGGGTTGGGCAGGGACAGGGAGGAATTCACCCCTCCACTTT	CASSEKGWAGTGRNSPLHF
NA	TRBV6-5	NA	TRBJ1-1	TGTGCCAGCAGTTGGTTGGGAGTCAGAAACACTGAAGCTTTCTTT	CASSWLGVRNTEAFF
once	TRBV27	TRBD1	TRBJ2-5	TGTGCCAGCAGTTTGACACAGGGGCAAGAGACCCAGTACTTC	CASSLTQGQETQYF
NA	TRBV4-3	NA	TRBJ2-5	TGCGCCAGCAGCCAAGATACGGGGCCTAGGGAGACCCAGTACTTC	CASSQDTGPRETQYF
NA	TRBV5-1	NA	TRBJ2-5	TGCGCCAGCAGAACAGGTGGAGGGGACTCCAGAGAGACCCAGTACTTC	CASRTGGGDSRETQYF
few	TRBV7-8	TRBD2	TRBJ2-1	TGTGCCAGTCTAAGGGGAGGGCCCAGGGACAATGAGCAGTTCTTC	CASLRGGPRDNEQFF
large	TRBV6-1	NA	TRBJ2-3	TGTGCCAGCAGTGAACTCGGCACCTACACAGATACGCAGTATTTT	CASSELGTYTDTQYF
NA	TRBV6-1	NA	TRBJ2-3	TGTGCCAGCAGTGCTCAGGCCGGCCAAAATACGCAGTATTTT	CASSAQAGQNTQYF
NA	TRBV7-8	NA	TRBJ2-5	TGTGCCAGCAGCCTCGTCGGGGGCTTACAAGAGACCCAGTACTTC	CASSLVGGLQETQYF
few	TRBV12-3/TRBV12-4	TRBD1	TRBJ2-7	TGTGCCAGCAGTTTACAAGGGACAGGGTTTTACGAGCAGTACTTC	CASSLQGTGFYEQYF
NA	TRBV27	NA	TRBJ1-5	TGTGCCAGCAGTCTAACGATGACTGAGGCCCAGCATTTT	CASSLTMTEAQHF
NA	TRBV6-1	NA	TRBJ2-1	TGTGCCAGCATCTTGACGCGTCGCGCCAATGAGCAGTTCTTC	CASILTRRANEQFF
large	TRBV27	NA	TRBJ2-3	TGTGCCAGCAGTTTATCCCGCCCAGATACGCAGTATTTT	CASSLSRPDTQYF
large	TRBV24-1	TRBD2	TRBJ2-1	TGTGCCACTGAACCCGGGCGGGGGGTATACAATGAGCAGTTCTTC	CATEPGRGVYNEQFF
few	TRBV11-1	TRBD2	TRBJ2-1	TGTGCCAGCAGCTTAGCGACTAGCGGGAGGGGGGTGGAGCAGTTCTTC	CASSLATSGRGVEQFF
few	TRBV6-8	NA	TRBJ2-1	TGTGCCAGCAGTTACTACGATACCCCCCCTCTCAATGAGCAGTTCTTC	CASSYYDTPPLNEQFF
NA	TRBV12-5	NA	TRBJ2-2	TGTGCTAGTGGCCCCGACACCTCCTCGAACACCGGGGAGCTGTTTTTT	CASGPDTSSNTGELFF
NA	TRBV12-3/TRBV12-4	NA	TRBJ2-5	TGTGCCAGCAGTCGACAAGAAGAGACCCAGTACTTC	CASSRQEETQYF
NA	TRBV6-1	TRBD2	TRBJ2-1	TGTGCCAGCAGCAGTAGGACTAGCGGGAGCTCCTACAATGAGCAGTTCTTC	CASSSRTSGSSYNEQFF
once	TRBV4-2	NA	TRBJ2-6	TGTGCCAGCAGCTTACAAGAGATCGGGGCCAACGTCCTGACTTTC	CASSLQEIGANVLTF